A single sample is the source of the 2 T cell receptor beta chains below, sequenced in a study of cytomegalovirus exposure and HLA in healthy donors. The PCR used 60 Vbeta and 13 Jbeta primers. Sequencing used immunoSEQ multiplex PCR; TCRdb keeps in-frame clones, though not all of them. Here the sample spans some 92,000 clones, about 80% being singletons. The sample comprised PBMCs. The receptors originated from a man younger than 35 in good health and CMV-seropositive.

The V gene is TRBV7-2, the J gene TRBJ2-3; D gene unclear. CDR1 and CDR2 (germline): SGHTA, FQGNSA. The CDR3 runs 14 residues. The V end lost 1 base, the J end lost 2 bases, and 7 bases lay between the germline ends. The chain's CDR3 is CASSLVLPTDTQYF. Here the CDR3 DNA reads TGTGCCAGCAGCTTAGTTCTACCCACAGATACGCAGTATTTT.

This chain uses TRBV19 with TRBJ1-5, with 10 bases fitting TRBD1. From germline, CDR1 is LNHDA and CDR2 SQIVND (reference sequence). The V and J ends lost 4 bases and 10 bases, in that order; junction bases with no gene match: 4. The CDR3 has 13 amino acids. CDR3 protein: CASSRTGGGPQHF. Here the CDR3 DNA reads TGTGCCAGTAGTAGGACAGGGGGGGGTCCCCAGCATTTT.